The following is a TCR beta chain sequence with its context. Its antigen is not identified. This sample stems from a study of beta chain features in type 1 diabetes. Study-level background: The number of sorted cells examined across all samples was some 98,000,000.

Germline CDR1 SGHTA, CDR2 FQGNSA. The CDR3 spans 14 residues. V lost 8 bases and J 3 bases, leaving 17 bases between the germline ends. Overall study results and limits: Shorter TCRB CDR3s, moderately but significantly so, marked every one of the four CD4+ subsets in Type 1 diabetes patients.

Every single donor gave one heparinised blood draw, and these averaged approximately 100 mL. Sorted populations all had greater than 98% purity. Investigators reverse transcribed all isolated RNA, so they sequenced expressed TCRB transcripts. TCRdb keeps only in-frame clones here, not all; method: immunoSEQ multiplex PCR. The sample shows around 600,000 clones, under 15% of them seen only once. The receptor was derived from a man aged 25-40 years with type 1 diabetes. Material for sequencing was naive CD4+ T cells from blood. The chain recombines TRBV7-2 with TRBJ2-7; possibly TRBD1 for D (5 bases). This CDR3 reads CASGAGLGYYEQYF. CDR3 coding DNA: TGTGCCAGCGGCGCAGGGTTGGGTTACTACGAGCAGTACTTC. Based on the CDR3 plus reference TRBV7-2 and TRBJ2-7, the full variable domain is GAGVSQSPSNKVTEKGKDVELRCDPISGHTALYWYRQSLGQGLEFLIYFQGNSAPDKSGLPSDRFSAERTGGSVSTLTIQRTQQEDSAVYLCASGAGLGYYEQYFGPGTRLTVT.